These 19 T cell receptor beta chains were all obtained from the same sample, sequenced in a study of blood T cell repertoires in COVID-19. The table came from immunoSEQ multiplex PCR; TCRdb's copy has only in-frame clones and leaves some out. The sample lists some 120,000 clones; around 84% were seen once. Sequenced: peripheral blood. The receptors were gathered from a man in his forties with acute or convalescent COVID-19.

The chain couples TRBV12-2 to TRBJ1-4; the table's D call, TRBD1, has no DNA check behind it. TRBV12-2 is classified as a pseudogene. This CDR3 comprises 24 residues. The CDR3 reads CASRDELPGGPRDRPFPPNEKLFF. The CDR3 coding sequence is TGTGCAAGTCGCGACGAACTCCCCGGGGGGCCCCGGGACAGGCCCTTTCCACCCAATGAAAAACTGTTTTTT.

This chain connects TRBV19 to TRBJ1-5; D unclear. The CDR3 covers 14 residues. With 5 bases removed from V and 1 base from J, the gap between germline ends came to 9 bases. From germline, CDR1 is LNHDA and CDR2 SQIVND (reference sequence). CDR3 sequence (DNA): TGTGCCAGTAGTGGGAGGGTGAGCAATCAGCCCCAGCATTTT. It translates to CASSGRVSNQPQHF.

V is TRBV29-1 and J is TRBJ2-7; a possible D gene is TRBD1 (7 bases). The CDR3 is 15 residues long. The germline gives CDR1 SQVTM, CDR2 ANQGSEA. Trimming stripped 1 base from V and 3 bases from J, with 16 bases between. CDR3: CSVEGGGGKDYEQYF. The CDR3, as DNA: TGCAGCGTTGAAGGAGGAGGGGGCAAAGACTACGAGCAGTACTTC.

V is TRBV6-5 and J is TRBJ2-1, with 10 bases that match TRBD2. With V trimmed by 6 bases and J by 2 bases, 4 bases remained unmatched. This CDR3 has 15 residues. CDR1 and CDR2 (germline): MNHEY, SVGAGI. CDR3 amino acids: CASSPGTSAYNEQFF. The DNA for the CDR3 is TGTGCCAGCAGCCCCGGGACTAGCGCCTACAATGAGCAGTTCTTC.

The chain couples TRBV6-1 to TRBJ1-2, with a possible D match to TRBD1 (6 bases). Trimming took off 3 bases at V and 8 bases at J, with 10 bases between the two ends. This CDR3 is built from 12 residues. Germline values: CDR1 MNHNS, CDR2 SASEGT. This chain's CDR3 is CASSDRGSGYTF. CDR3 DNA sequence: TGTGCCAGCAGTGACAGGGGAAGCGGCTACACCTTC.

This chain connects TRBV20-1 to TRBJ2-1, with a weak D call TRBD2 (6 bases). Trimming stripped 0 bases from V and 9 bases from J, with 6 bases between. CDR3 length equals 11 residues. CDR1 is DFQATT and CDR2 is SNEGSKA in the germline V gene (reference sequence). The CDR3 DNA sequence: TGCAGTGCTAGAGATAGCGGTGAGCAGTTCTTC. Residues: CSARDSGEQFF.

The V gene is TRBV7-2, the J gene TRBJ2-5; the match to TRBD2 covers 9 bases. This CDR3 has 15 amino acids. Unmatched junction bases numbered 5, after V lost 4 bases and J lost 2 bases. Germline CDR1 and CDR2: SGHTA and FQGNSA. CDR3 protein: CASSSLAGLQETQYF. In nucleotides, the CDR3 is TGTGCCAGCAGCTCCCTAGCGGGGCTACAAGAGACCCAGTACTTC. The full variable domain, completed using reference TRBV7-2 and TRBJ2-5, is GAGVSQSPSNKVTEKGKDVELRCDPISGHTALYWYRQSLGQGLEFLIYFQGNSAPDKSGLPSDRFSAERTGGSVSTLTIQRTQQEDSAVYLCASSSLAGLQETQYFGPGTRLLVL.

V usage is TRBV12-3 or TRBV12-4 and J usage is TRBJ1-1; a weak D match, TRBD1 (6 bases). The CDR3 length is 13 residues. V shed 3 bases and J shed 6 bases, with 11 bases lying between them. The CDR3 nucleotides read TGTGCCAGCAGTTTGAGGGGGGGGGCTGAAGCTTTCTTT. It codes for CASSLRGGAEAFF.

The sample holds one count of this clone. The rearrangement links TRBV5-1 to TRBJ1-2; D is ambiguous. The V end was cut by 0 bases, the J end by 3 bases, with 6 bases between. The CDR3 has 13 residues. Germline CDR1 is SGHRS and CDR2 is YFSETQ. CDR3 sequence (DNA): TGCGCCAGCAGCTTGGGGTCGGACTATGGCTACACCTTC. It translates to CASSLGSDYGYTF. Complete variable domain (other parts from reference TRBV5-1 and TRBJ1-2): KAGVTQTPRYLIKTRGQQVTLSCSPISGHRSVSWYQQTPGQGLQFLFEYFSETQRNKGNFPGRFSGRQFSNSRSEMNVSTLELGDSALYLCASSLGSDYGYTFGSGTRLTVV.

The chain employs TRBV6-1 and TRBJ2-3; a possible D gene is TRBD2 (5 bases). The CDR3 loop spans 14 amino acids. Between the trimmed V and J ends, which lost 0 bases and 6 bases, there was a span of 10 bases. Per the germline V gene, CDR1 is MNHNS and CDR2 is SASEGT. As DNA, the CDR3 is TGTGCCAGCAGTGAAGCGGGAGACGGGGATACGCAGTATTTT. It encodes CASSEAGDGDTQYF.

This chain links TRBV2 with TRBJ2-1; 8 bases agree with TRBD2. J lost 6 bases, V lost 7 bases, and 11 bases had no gene match. The CDR3 length is 15 residues. CDR1 is SNHLY, CDR2 FYNNEI, per germline. In DNA form, the CDR3 reads TGTGCCAGCACGGGAGGGGCAGCTAGCGGCAATGAGCAGTTCTTC. The encoded protein is CASTGGAASGNEQFF.

A single count supports this clone. V gene TRBV28 combines with J gene TRBJ1-5; D is unclear. V was trimmed by 2 bases and J by 13 bases, leaving 12 bases between them. The V gene's germline CDR1 is MDHEN and CDR2 SYDVKM. This CDR3 has 12 amino acids. The CDR3 here is CASSLEVSWQHF. The DNA of the CDR3 is TGTGCCAGCAGTTTAGAGGTCTCGTGGCAGCATTTT.

The V and J genes are TRBV7-9 and TRBJ1-4; no firm D call. Germline assignment: CDR1 SEHNR and CDR2 FQNEAQ (reference sequence). The CDR3 length is 13 residues. Deletions cut 6 bases from V and 0 bases from J, with 5 bases between. The CDR3 sequence: CASRAATNEKLFF. The CDR3 nucleotides read TGTGCCAGCAGAGCGGCAACTAATGAAAAACTGTTTTTT.

J is TRBJ2-5 and V is TRBV18; 7 nucleotides agree with TRBD2. Germline V gives CDR1 KGHSH, CDR2 LQKENI. The V segment lost 0 bases and the J segment 2 bases; nucleotides outside the gene matches: 0. This CDR3 contains 14 residues. CDR3 region: CASSPPSGQETQYF. DNA of the CDR3: TGTGCCAGCTCACCACCTAGCGGGCAAGAGACCCAGTACTTC.

The chain uses TRBV11-2 and TRBJ2-1; a weak D match, TRBD2 (6 bases). V lost 5 bases and J 14 bases, leaving 22 bases between the germline ends. The CDR3 has 14 residues. The germline V gene encodes CDR1 SGHAT and CDR2 FQNNGV. CDR3 sequence (DNA): TGTGCCAGCAGCACCCGCCGGGGGAGCGGGTCGGAGTTCTTC. Translated: CASSTRRGSGSEFF.

The chain couples TRBV28 to TRBJ2-7; TRBD1 might be the D (6 bases). V lost 7 bases, J lost 3 bases, and 10 bases lay in between. The CDR3 is 12 residues long. Germline values: CDR1 MDHEN, CDR2 SYDVKM. This CDR3 is CASTTGFYEQYF. The CDR3 bases are TGTGCCAGCACTACAGGGTTCTACGAGCAGTACTTC.

The chain uses TRBV27 and TRBJ2-1; 8 bases are shared with TRBD1. This CDR3 has 13 residues. V was clipped by 8 bases and J by 6 bases; unmatched bases: 6. Per the germline V gene, CDR1 is MNHEY and CDR2 is SMNVEV (reference sequence). The CDR3 sequence is CASHGQGFNEQFF. DNA of the CDR3: TGTGCCAGCCACGGACAGGGTTTCAATGAGCAGTTCTTC.

V is TRBV21-1 and J is TRBJ1-5. TRBV21-1 is designated a pseudogene. This CDR3 has 10 amino acids. The CDR3 region is CASYNQPQHF. CDR3 DNA sequence: TGTGCCAGCTACAATCAGCCCCAGCATTTT.

The genes are TRBV28 and TRBJ1-5; 7 nucleotides line up with TRBD1. Trimming cost V 6 bases and J 4 bases; bases outside gene matches: 6. CDR3 length: 14 amino acids. In germline, CDR1 is MDHEN, CDR2 SYDVKM. The CDR3 loop reads CASRRLQGNQPQHF. DNA for the CDR3: TGTGCCAGCAGGCGTCTACAGGGGAATCAGCCCCAGCATTTT.